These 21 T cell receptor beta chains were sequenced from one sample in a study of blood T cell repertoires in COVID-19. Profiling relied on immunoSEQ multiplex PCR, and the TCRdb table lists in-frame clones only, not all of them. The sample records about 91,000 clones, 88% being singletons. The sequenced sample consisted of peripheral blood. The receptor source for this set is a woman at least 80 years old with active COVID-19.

The CDR3 loop reads CASSLARGETQYF. In DNA form, the CDR3 reads TGTGCCAGCAGCTTAGCCAGGGGAGAGACCCAGTACTTC. This chain links TRBV13 with TRBJ2-5, with D maybe TRBD1 (6 bases). CDR1 and CDR2 (germline): PRHDT, FYEKMQ (reference sequence). The CDR3 contains 13 residues. Trimming cost V 1 base and J 4 bases, with 7 bases left between them.

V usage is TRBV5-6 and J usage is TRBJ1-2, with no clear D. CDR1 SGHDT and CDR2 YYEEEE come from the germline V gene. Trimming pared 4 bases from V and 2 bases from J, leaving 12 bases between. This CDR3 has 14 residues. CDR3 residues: CASSPYTQNYGYTF. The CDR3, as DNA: TGTGCCAGCAGCCCGTATACACAGAACTATGGCTACACCTTC. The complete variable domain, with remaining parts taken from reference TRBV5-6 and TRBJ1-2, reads DAGVTQSPTHLIKTRGQQVTLRCSPKSGHDTVSWYQQALGQGPQFIFQYYEEEERQRGNFPDRFSGHQFPNYSSELNVNALLLGDSALYLCASSPYTQNYGYTFGSGTRLTVV.

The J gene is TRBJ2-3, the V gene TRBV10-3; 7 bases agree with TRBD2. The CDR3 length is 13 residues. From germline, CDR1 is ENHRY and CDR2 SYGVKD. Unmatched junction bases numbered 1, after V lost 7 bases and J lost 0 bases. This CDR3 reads CAINSGSTDTQYF. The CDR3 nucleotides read TGTGCCATCAATAGCGGGAGCACAGATACGCAGTATTTT.

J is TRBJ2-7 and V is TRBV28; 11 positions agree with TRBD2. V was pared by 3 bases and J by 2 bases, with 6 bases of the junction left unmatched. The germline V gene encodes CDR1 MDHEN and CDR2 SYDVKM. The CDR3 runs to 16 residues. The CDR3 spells CASSFLTSGGAYEQYF. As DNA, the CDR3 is TGTGCCAGCAGTTTCCTCACTAGCGGGGGTGCCTACGAGCAGTACTTC.

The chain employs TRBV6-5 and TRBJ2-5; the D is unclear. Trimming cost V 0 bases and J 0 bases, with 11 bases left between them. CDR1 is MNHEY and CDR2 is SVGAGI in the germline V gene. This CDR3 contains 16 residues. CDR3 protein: CASSYSIGVYQETQYF. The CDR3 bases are TGTGCCAGCAGTTACTCGATCGGAGTGTACCAAGAGACCCAGTACTTC.

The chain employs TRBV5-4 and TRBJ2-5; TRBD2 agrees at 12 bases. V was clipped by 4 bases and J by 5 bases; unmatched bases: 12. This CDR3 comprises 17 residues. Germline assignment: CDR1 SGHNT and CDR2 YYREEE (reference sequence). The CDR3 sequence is CASSPSSGRASSETQYF. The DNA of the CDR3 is TGTGCCAGCAGCCCCTCTAGCGGGAGGGCCTCCAGTGAGACCCAGTACTTC.

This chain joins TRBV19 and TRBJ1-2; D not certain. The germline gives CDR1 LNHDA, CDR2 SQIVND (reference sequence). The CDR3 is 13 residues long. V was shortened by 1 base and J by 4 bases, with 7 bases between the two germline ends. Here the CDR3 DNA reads TGTGCCAGTAGTATAGCTGAGTTCTATGGCTACACCTTC. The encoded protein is CASSIAEFYGYTF. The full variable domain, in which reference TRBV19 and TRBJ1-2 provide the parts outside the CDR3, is DGGITQSPKYLFRKEGQNVTLSCEQNLNHDAMYWYRQDPGQGLRLIYYSQIVNDFQKGDIAEGYSVSREKKESFPLTVTSAQKNPTAFYLCASSIAEFYGYTFGSGTRLTVV.

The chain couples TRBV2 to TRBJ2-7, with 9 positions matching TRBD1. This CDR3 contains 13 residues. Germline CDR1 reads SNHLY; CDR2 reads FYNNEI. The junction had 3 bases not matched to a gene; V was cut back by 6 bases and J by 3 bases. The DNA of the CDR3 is TGTGCCAGCAGGAGGGGACAGGGCTACGAGCAGTACTTC. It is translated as CASRRGQGYEQYF.

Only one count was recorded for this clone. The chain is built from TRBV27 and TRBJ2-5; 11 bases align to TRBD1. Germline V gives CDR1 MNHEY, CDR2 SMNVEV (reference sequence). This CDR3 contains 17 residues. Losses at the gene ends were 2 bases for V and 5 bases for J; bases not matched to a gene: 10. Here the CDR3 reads CASSLNSRTGGRETQYF. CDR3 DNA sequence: TGTGCCAGCAGTTTAAATTCTAGGACAGGGGGCCGGGAGACCCAGTACTTC.

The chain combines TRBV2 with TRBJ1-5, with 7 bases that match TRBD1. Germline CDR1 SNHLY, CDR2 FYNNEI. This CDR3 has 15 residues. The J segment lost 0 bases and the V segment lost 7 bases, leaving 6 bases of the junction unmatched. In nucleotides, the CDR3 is TGTGCCAGCAAGGGGACAGACTATAGCAATCAGCCCCAGCATTTT. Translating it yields CASKGTDYSNQPQHF.

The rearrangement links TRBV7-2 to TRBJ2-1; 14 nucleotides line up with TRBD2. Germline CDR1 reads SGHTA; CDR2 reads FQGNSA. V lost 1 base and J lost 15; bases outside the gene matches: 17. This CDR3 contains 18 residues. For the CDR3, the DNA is TGTGCCAGCAGCTTAGAACTCGGACTAGCGGGAGGCCCCACCCAACGGTTCTTC. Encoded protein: CASSLELGLAGGPTQRFF.

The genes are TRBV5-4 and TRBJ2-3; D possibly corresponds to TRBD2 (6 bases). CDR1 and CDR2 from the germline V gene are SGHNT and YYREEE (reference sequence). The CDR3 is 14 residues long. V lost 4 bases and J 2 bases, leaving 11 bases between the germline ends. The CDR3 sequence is CASSLGLHTDTQYF. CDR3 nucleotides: TGTGCCAGCAGCCTGGGACTTCACACAGATACGCAGTATTTT.

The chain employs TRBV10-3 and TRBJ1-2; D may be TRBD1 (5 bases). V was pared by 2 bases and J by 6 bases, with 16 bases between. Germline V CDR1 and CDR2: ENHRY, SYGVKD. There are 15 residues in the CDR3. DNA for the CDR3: TGTGCCATCAGTGAGACACGGGACGGAGGGGATGGCTACACCTTC. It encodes CAISETRDGGDGYTF.

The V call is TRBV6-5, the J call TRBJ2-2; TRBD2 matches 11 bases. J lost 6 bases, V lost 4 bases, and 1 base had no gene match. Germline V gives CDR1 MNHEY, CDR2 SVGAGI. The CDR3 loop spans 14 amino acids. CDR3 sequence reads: CASSWTSGSGELFF. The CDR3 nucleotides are TGTGCCAGCAGTTGGACTAGCGGGTCCGGGGAGCTGTTTTTT.

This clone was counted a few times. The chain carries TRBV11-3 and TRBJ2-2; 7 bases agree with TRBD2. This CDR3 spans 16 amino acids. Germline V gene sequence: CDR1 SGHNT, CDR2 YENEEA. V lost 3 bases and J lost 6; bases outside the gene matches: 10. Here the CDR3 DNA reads TGTGCCAGCAGCTTTTGGTCCAGCGGGAAATCCGGGGAGCTGTTTTTT. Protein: CASSFWSSGKSGELFF.

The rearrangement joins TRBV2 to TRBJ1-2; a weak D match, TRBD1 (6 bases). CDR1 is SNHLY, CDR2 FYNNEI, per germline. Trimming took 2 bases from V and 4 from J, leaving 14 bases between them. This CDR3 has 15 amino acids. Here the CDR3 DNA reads TGTGCCAGCAGTGAATTTGGCAGGGGTGGCTATGGCTACACCTTC. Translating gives CASSEFGRGGYGYTF.

The CDR3 DNA follows: TGTGCCAGCTCACCACTTACTAGCGGGAGGATCGGGGAGCTGTTTTTT. Translation: CASSPLTSGRIGELFF. The chain uses TRBV18 and TRBJ2-2; 12 positions agree with TRBD2. The CDR3 totals 16 residues. V gave up 1 base and J gave up 7 bases; unmatched junction bases: 4. Looked up from germline, CDR1 is KGHSH and CDR2 is LQKENI. Full variable domain (remainder filled in from reference TRBV18 and TRBJ2-2): NAGVMQNPRHLVRRRGQEARLRCSPMKGHSHVYWYRQLPEEGLKFMVYLQKENIIDESGMPKERFSAEFPKEGPSILRIQQVVRGDSAAYFCASSPLTSGRIGELFFGEGSRLTVL.

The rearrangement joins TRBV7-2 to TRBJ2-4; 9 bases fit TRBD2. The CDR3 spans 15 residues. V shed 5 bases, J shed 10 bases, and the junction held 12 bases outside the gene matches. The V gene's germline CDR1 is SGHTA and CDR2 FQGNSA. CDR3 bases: TGTGCCAGCAGCGGCGATAGCGGGGGTGCTCTTATTCAGTACTTC. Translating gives CASSGDSGGALIQYF.

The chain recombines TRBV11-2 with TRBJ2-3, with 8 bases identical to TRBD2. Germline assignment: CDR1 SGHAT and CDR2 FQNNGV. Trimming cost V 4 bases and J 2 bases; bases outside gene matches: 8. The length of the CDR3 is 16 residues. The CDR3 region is CASSWGSGGLTDTQYF. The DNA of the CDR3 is TGTGCCAGCAGCTGGGGGTCGGGAGGGCTCACAGATACGCAGTATTTT.

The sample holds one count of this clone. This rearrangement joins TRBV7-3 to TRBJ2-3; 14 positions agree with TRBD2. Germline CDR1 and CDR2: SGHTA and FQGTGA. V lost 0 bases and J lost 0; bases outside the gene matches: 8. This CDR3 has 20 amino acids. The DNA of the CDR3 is TGTGCCAGCAGCTTAACAACCGGACTAGCGGGAGGCCCAAGCACAGATACGCAGTATTTT. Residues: CASSLTTGLAGGPSTDTQYF.

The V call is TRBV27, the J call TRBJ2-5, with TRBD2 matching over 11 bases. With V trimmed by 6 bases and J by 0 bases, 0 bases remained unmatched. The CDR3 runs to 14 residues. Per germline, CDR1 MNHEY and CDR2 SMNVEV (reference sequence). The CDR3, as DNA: TGTGCCAGCAGGGGACTAGCGGACCAAGAGACCCAGTACTTC. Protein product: CASRGLADQETQYF.